Listed here are 31 T cell receptor beta chains from one sample, sequenced in a study of control samples from healthy donors and cancer patients. The assay was immunoSEQ multiplex PCR, and TCRdb's table has in-frame clones only and misses some. The repertoire holds approximately 150,000 clones, with 96% as singletons. Sequencing was carried out using blood. The receptors derive from a woman aged 25 to 45 in good health.

The DNA for the CDR3 is TGTGCCTTGTGGACTAGCAGATACACCGGGGAGCTGTTTTTT. Its protein product is CALWTSRYTGELFF. V gene TRBV30 combines with J gene TRBJ2-2, with TRBD2 matching 8 bases. Trimming at V came to 7 bases and at J to 3 bases, leaving 7 bases not matched to a gene. This CDR3 comprises 14 residues. Germline loops: CDR1 GTSNPN, CDR2 SVGIG (reference sequence).

This chain links TRBV6-1 with TRBJ1-4; D unclear. The germline gives CDR1 MNHNS, CDR2 SASEGT. CDR3 length equals 14 residues. V lost 7 bases and J 0 bases, leaving 9 bases between the germline ends. The CDR3: CASNKVPTNEKLFF. The CDR3 region has the DNA TGTGCCAGCAACAAGGTTCCAACTAATGAAAAACTGTTTTTT.

The rearrangement links TRBV5-6 to TRBJ2-7, with 8 bases lining up with TRBD2. Germline assignment: CDR1 SGHDT and CDR2 YYEEEE. The CDR3 loop spans 18 amino acids. The V and J ends lost 4 bases and 5 bases, in that order; junction bases with no gene match: 20. This CDR3 reads CASSTATKGRTSLHEQYF. For the CDR3, the DNA is TGTGCCAGCAGCACAGCAACCAAAGGGAGGACTAGCCTCCACGAGCAGTACTTC.

This clone came up once. The chain recombines TRBV19 with TRBJ1-3; D gene unclear. This CDR3 has 14 amino acids. V dropped 3 bases and J dropped 0 bases, with 6 bases sitting between them. From germline, CDR1 is LNHDA and CDR2 SQIVND (reference sequence). The CDR3 DNA is TGTGCCAGTAGTATTGACCACTCTGGAAACACCATATATTTT. Translating it yields CASSIDHSGNTIYF.

The rearrangement links TRBV7-8 to TRBJ2-1; D is unclear. Trimming left V 2 bases short and J 2 bases short, with 10 bases between. This CDR3 spans 15 amino acids. Germline CDR1 and CDR2: SGHVS and FQNEAQ. The DNA of the CDR3 is TGTGCCAGCAGCTTATGGGATGGAGCCTACAATGAGCAGTTCTTC. Encoded protein: CASSLWDGAYNEQFF.

This chain connects TRBV5-1 to TRBJ1-3, with no clear D. CDR3 length: 15 amino acids. Germline V gene sequence: CDR1 SGHRS, CDR2 YFSETQ. Trimming removed 4 bases at V and 0 bases at J, with 11 bases between. This CDR3 reads CASSIGSYSGNTIYF. The CDR3 nucleotides read TGCGCCAGCAGCATCGGGTCCTACTCTGGAAACACCATATATTTT.

This clone was seen a handful of times. This chain connects TRBV12-3 or TRBV12-4 to TRBJ1-1, with D unclear. V lost 5 bases to trimming and J lost 7 bases, with 5 bases between them. This CDR3 is 10 amino acids long. CDR3 amino acids: CASSGVEAFF. CDR3 nucleotides: TGTGCCAGCAGTGGAGTTGAAGCTTTCTTT.

V gene TRBV5-6 combines with J gene TRBJ2-7; 8 bases match TRBD1. CDR1 SGHDT and CDR2 YYEEEE come from the germline V gene. This CDR3 has 15 residues. After removal of 2 bases from V and 2 bases from J, the junction contained 6 bases not matched to a gene. CDR3 nucleotides: TGTGCCAGCAGCTTACCGGGACAGGTCGCCTACGAGCAGTACTTC. Translating gives CASSLPGQVAYEQYF.

The CDR3 DNA reads as TGTGCCACCAGCAGTGGGACTGTCGTAGAGCAGTTCTTC. Amino acid sequence: CATSSGTVVEQFF. The chain uses TRBV15 and TRBJ2-1; TRBD2 might be the D (6 bases). The length of the CDR3 is 13 residues. The V and J ends lost 3 bases and 10 bases respectively, with 13 bases between them. Germline V lookup: CDR1 LNHNV, CDR2 YYDKDF (reference sequence).

V usage is TRBV9 and J usage is TRBJ1-5; D possibly corresponds to TRBD1 (5 bases). CDR1 and CDR2 (germline): SGDLS, YYNGEE. The CDR3 spans 13 residues. V lost 3 bases to trimming and J lost 1 base, with 5 bases between them. CDR3: CASSGGSNQPQHF. DNA of the CDR3: TGTGCCAGCAGCGGGGGCAGCAATCAGCCCCAGCATTTT.

The chain carries TRBV11-1 and TRBJ1-2, with a weak D call TRBD1 (5 bases). This CDR3 is 13 amino acids long. Trimming pared 6 bases from V and 4 bases from J, leaving 12 bases between. The germline gives CDR1 SGHAT, CDR2 FQDESV (reference sequence). CDR3 sequence: CASRQRGGYGYTF. The CDR3 coding sequence is TGTGCCAGCAGGCAAAGGGGTGGCTATGGCTACACCTTC.

The chain is built from TRBV2 and TRBJ2-7, with TRBD2 matching over 9 bases. With 6 bases clipped from V and 4 bases from J, the junction kept 13 bases outside the gene matches. The germline CDR1 and CDR2 sequences are SNHLY and FYNNEI. The CDR3 loop spans 16 amino acids. The CDR3 nucleotides read TGTGCCAGCAGATCTTTGTCTAGCGGGAAGAATTACGAGCAGTACTTC. Its translation is CASRSLSSGKNYEQYF.

The chain joins TRBV9 to TRBJ2-1; D is perhaps TRBD1 (6 bases). This CDR3 is built from 15 residues. Germline-derived CDR1 and CDR2 are SGDLS and YYNGEE. Trimming removed 3 bases at V and 5 bases at J, with 15 bases between. The CDR3 sequence: CASSGHGAGDNEQFF. CDR3 nucleotide sequence: TGTGCCAGCAGCGGACATGGGGCAGGGGACAATGAGCAGTTCTTC.

In the case of this clone: An end of the junction differs from the germline gene, which may be a read error. The V gene is TRBV3-1 (or the pseudogene TRBV3-2), the J gene TRBJ1-1; D is undetermined. Per the germline V gene, CDR1 is LGHDT and CDR2 is YNNKEL (reference sequence). There are 15 residues in the CDR3. CDR3 DNA: TGTGCCAGCGGCCATTCCCGGACTACGAACACTGAAGCTTTCTTT. As protein: CASGHSRTTNTEAFF.

The chain is built from TRBV7-6 and TRBJ2-1, with 9 bases identical to TRBD1. Germline V gene sequence: CDR1 SGHVS, CDR2 FNYEAQ. This CDR3 region has 16 residues. Trimming took 0 bases from V and 5 from J; bases not matched to a gene: 5. CDR3 bases: TGTGCCAGCAGCTTAGCGCCACAGGGGGCGAACAATGAGCAGTTCTTC. This gives the protein CASSLAPQGANNEQFF.

The chain uses TRBV11-2 and TRBJ1-1; D unclear. The CDR3 consists of 15 residues. Trimming took 0 bases from V and 2 from J, leaving 10 bases between them. Looked up from germline, CDR1 is SGHAT and CDR2 is FQNNGV. CDR3 sequence: CASSLEGNLNTEAFF. As DNA, the CDR3 is TGTGCCAGCAGCTTAGAGGGGAACTTAAACACTGAAGCTTTCTTT.

This chain connects TRBV29-1 to TRBJ2-3, with D possibly TRBD1 on 7 matching bases. The germline V and J ends were trimmed by 7 bases and 8 bases, with 16 bases remaining between them. The V gene's germline CDR1 is SQVTM and CDR2 ANQGSEA. The CDR3 is 12 residues long. The CDR3 protein is CSGLIQGGTQYF. The CDR3 DNA sequence: TGCAGCGGCTTAATCCAGGGGGGTACGCAGTATTTT.

The count of this clone is one. This chain links TRBV5-4 with TRBJ2-7; D is perhaps TRBD2 (5 bases). V was trimmed by 4 bases and J by 3 bases, leaving 8 bases between them. Germline-derived CDR1 and CDR2 are SGHNT and YYREEE (reference sequence). The CDR3 is made up of 12 amino acids. DNA for the CDR3: TGTGCCAGCAGCACCGGACTCTACGAGCAGTACTTC. This encodes CASSTGLYEQYF.

The CDR3 DNA is TGTGCCAGCAGCACCACCACAGGGACTAATGAAAAACTGTTTTTT. Protein: CASSTTTGTNEKLFF. The chain is built from TRBV7-9 and TRBJ1-4, with a tentative D call TRBD1 (6 bases). V was shortened by 5 bases and J by 2 bases, with 12 bases between the two germline ends. Germline assignment: CDR1 SEHNR and CDR2 FQNEAQ (reference sequence). The CDR3 covers 15 residues.

The chain is built from TRBV5-1 and TRBJ2-1; D unresolved. CDR1 is SGHRS, CDR2 YFSETQ, per germline. The CDR3 totals 14 residues. Trimming left V 4 bases short and J 4 bases short, with 12 bases between. The CDR3 bases are TGCGCCAGCAGCCACAGATATACTTACAATGAGCAGTTCTTC. This gives the protein CASSHRYTYNEQFF.

V is TRBV9 and J is TRBJ1-1, with D possibly TRBD1 on 6 matching bases. Germline V CDR1 and CDR2: SGDLS, YYNGEE. The CDR3 loop spans 15 amino acids. With 3 bases removed from V and 5 bases from J, the gap between germline ends came to 17 bases. CDR3 in DNA: TGTGCCAGCAGCGGATGGGAGGGGGGAAGAACTGAAGCTTTCTTT. It is translated as CASSGWEGGRTEAFF.

This sequence joins TRBV15 and TRBJ2-2; no clear D. Germline values: CDR1 LNHNV, CDR2 YYDKDF (reference sequence). This CDR3 has 16 amino acids. Trimming pared 0 bases from V and 0 bases from J, leaving 8 bases between. The CDR3 region is CATSRDVLANTGELFF. In nucleotides, the CDR3 is TGTGCCACCAGCAGAGATGTCTTGGCGAACACCGGGGAGCTGTTTTTT.

V and J are TRBV6-5 and TRBJ1-1; no clear D. The V gene lost 5 bases and the J gene lost 1 base, with 14 bases spanning the gap. CDR1 and CDR2 from the germline V gene are MNHEY and SVGAGI. The CDR3 totals 15 residues. For the CDR3, the DNA is TGTGCCAGCAGTACTTCCGCCCTCCCGAACACTGAAGCTTTCTTT. Encoded protein: CASSTSALPNTEAFF.

The chain joins TRBV6-5 to TRBJ1-5; D is unclear. V was clipped by 8 bases and J by 3 bases, with 11 bases between them. CDR1 and CDR2 (germline): MNHEY, SVGAGI. This CDR3 is built from 13 residues. The CDR3 region has the DNA TGTGCCAGCTCCTCCGTGGCCAATCAGCCCCAGCATTTT. Encoded protein: CASSSVANQPQHF.

The rearrangement joins TRBV10-2 to TRBJ2-3; 9 bases line up with TRBD1. Germline V gives CDR1 WSHSY, CDR2 SAAADI. The CDR3 is 15 residues long. The V segment lost 3 bases and the J segment 4 bases; nucleotides outside the gene matches: 5. CDR3 nucleotide sequence: TGCGCCAGCAGTGACGACAGGGGGAAGGCAGATACGCAGTATTTT. This encodes CASSDDRGKADTQYF.

This chain links TRBV28 with TRBJ1-6; unclear D gene. Trimming removed 9 bases at V and 5 bases at J, with 11 bases between. CDR3 length: 13 amino acids. Germline assignment: CDR1 MDHEN and CDR2 SYDVKM. The CDR3 loop reads CASATHHNSPLHF. Here the CDR3 DNA reads TGTGCCAGTGCGACACACCATAATTCACCCCTCCACTTT.

The V call is TRBV4-2, the J call TRBJ2-1, with 10 bases identical to TRBD2. The V gene's germline CDR1 is LGHNA and CDR2 YNFKEQ. This CDR3 contains 16 residues. V lost 4 bases and J lost 9; bases outside the gene matches: 12. The CDR3 DNA follows: TGTGCCAGCAGCCCTAGAGCGGGGGGGCCGGATAGTGAGCAGTTCTTC. Translated, it gives CASSPRAGGPDSEQFF.

This chain uses TRBV4-2 with TRBJ1-1; D is unresolved. CDR1 and CDR2 (germline): LGHNA, YNFKEQ. The CDR3 contains 15 residues. Trimming shortened V by 6 bases and J by 6 bases, and 20 bases separated the two germline ends. The chain's CDR3 is CASSPTRGIRAEAFF. CDR3 bases: TGTGCCAGCAGTCCGACAAGAGGGATTCGTGCTGAAGCTTTCTTT.

The V call is TRBV27, the J call TRBJ2-1; D gene uncertain. The V end lost 5 bases, the J end lost 5 bases, and 7 bases lay between the germline ends. Germline lookup yields CDR1 MNHEY and CDR2 SMNVEV (reference sequence). The CDR3 is 12 residues long. The CDR3 region has the DNA TGTGCCAGCAGTCAGGACGACAATGAGCAGTTCTTC. Protein: CASSQDDNEQFF.

V usage is TRBV2 and J usage is TRBJ1-2; D not certain. This CDR3 is built from 13 residues. The V end lost 6 bases, the J end lost 4 bases, and 12 bases lay between the germline ends. Germline V gives CDR1 SNHLY, CDR2 FYNNEI. The CDR3 DNA reads TGTGCCAGCAGAGTGGGGTCGAGCTATGGCTACACCTTC. Amino acids: CASRVGSSYGYTF.

This chain joins TRBV7-3 and TRBJ1-1, with TRBD1 identical over 7 bases. The J segment lost 4 bases and the V segment lost 5 bases, leaving 13 bases of the junction unmatched. The germline gives CDR1 SGHTA, CDR2 FQGTGA. There are 16 residues in the CDR3. The CDR3 DNA follows: TGTGCCAGCAGCCCCTCTTCCGTCGACAGGGCCACTGAAGCTTTCTTT. Its translation is CASSPSSVDRATEAFF.